One and the same sample provided the 9 T cell receptor beta chains below, sequenced in a study of HIV-infected children after antiretroviral therapy interruption. The TCR library was built from RNA with a 3' RACE protocol and unique molecular identifiers. TCRdb analysed the 3' RACE reads with MiXCR anew, one entry per CDR3 protein. The sample lists roughly 7,300 distinct CDR3 sequences, about 16% occurring once. Treatment indicated: PENTA 11 planned treatment interruption arm or continuous ART arm. This specimen was CD45RO+ CD8+ T cells from PBMCs, pooled from several time points, taken from a donor given antiretroviral therapy, either interrupted or continuous. The subset is: memory CD8+ CD45RO+ CD45RA- T cells. These receptors were collected from a pool of human donors with HIV.

This clonotype rates as medium-sized. The chain uses TRBV12-3 or TRBV12-4 and TRBJ1-6, with D uncertain. The germline V and J ends were trimmed by 3 bases and 9 bases, with 9 bases remaining between them. CDR3 length: 13 amino acids. CDR3 in amino acids: CASSFMGSSPLHF. CDR3 sequence (DNA): TGTGCCAGCAGTTTTATGGGGAGTTCACCCCTCCACTTT.

The rearrangement joins TRBV12-3 or TRBV12-4 to TRBJ2-1; D ambiguous. With 2 bases removed from V and 5 bases from J, the gap between germline ends came to 4 bases. The CDR3 length is 12 residues. CDR3 DNA: TGTGCCAGCAGTTTAAGGGACAATGAGCAGTTCTTC. Its translation: CASSLRDNEQFF.

By sample fraction, this clonotype is large. The V call is TRBV7-8, the J call TRBJ2-2; a weak D match, TRBD1 (6 bases). Trimming removed 1 base at V and 3 bases at J, with 9 bases between. The CDR3 has 15 amino acids. CDR1 and CDR2 (germline): SGHVS, FQNEAQ. CDR3 sequence (DNA): TGTGCCAGCAGCTTAGGGACAGCATACACCGGGGAGCTGTTTTTT. This gives the protein CASSLGTAYTGELFF.

This clonotype is deemed medium-sized. This chain links TRBV7-2 with TRBJ2-7, with 9 bases fitting TRBD1. The V segment lost 1 base and the J segment 2 bases; nucleotides outside the gene matches: 3. The CDR3 is made up of 15 amino acids. CDR1 SGHTA and CDR2 FQGNSA come from the germline V gene. In nucleotides, the CDR3 is TGTGCCAGCAGCTTAGTGGGGACAGGGACCTACGAGCAGTACTTC. This gives the protein CASSLVGTGTYEQYF.

The V and J genes are TRBV7-2 and TRBJ2-2; D not certain. Trimming took 5 bases from V and 4 from J, leaving 11 bases between them. This CDR3 comprises 14 residues. Germline V gene sequence: CDR1 SGHTA, CDR2 FQGNSA. The CDR3 region is CASSLRSATGELFF. The CDR3 DNA reads as TGTGCCAGCAGCCTTAGATCGGCCACCGGGGAGCTGTTTTTT.

This clonotype was seen more than once but under ten times. The V gene is TRBV7-3, the J gene TRBJ1-1; maybe TRBD1 (5 bases). Deletions cut 1 base from V and 2 bases from J, with 8 bases between. The CDR3 contains 14 residues. Per the germline V gene, CDR1 is SGHTA and CDR2 is FQGTGA. The CDR3 DNA follows: TGTGCCAGCAGCTTAATGGGGGGAAACACTGAAGCTTTCTTT. This translates into CASSLMGGNTEAFF.

This clonotype was recorded many times. Here the CDR3 reads CASSWTSGEGETQYF. The DNA of the CDR3 is TGTGCCAGTAGTTGGACTAGCGGGGAGGGAGAGACCCAGTACTTC. V and J are TRBV11-2 and TRBJ2-5; 12 positions agree with TRBD2. CDR1 and CDR2 (germline): SGHAT, FQNNGV. V lost 9 bases to trimming and J lost 4 bases; unmatched junction nucleotides: 9. This CDR3 spans 15 amino acids. Looking up the rest from reference TRBV11-2 and TRBJ2-5 gives the full variable domain: EAGVAQSPRYKIIEKRQSVAFWCNPISGHATLYWYQQILGQGPKLLIQFQNNGVVDDSQLPKDRFSAERLKGVDSTLKIQPAKLEDSAVYLCASSWTSGEGETQYFGPGTRLLVL.

This clonotype showed up many times. This rearrangement joins TRBV14 to TRBJ2-2; D not resolved. The length of the CDR3 is 13 residues. Trimming pared 2 bases from V and 4 bases from J, leaving 5 bases between. CDR1 SGHDN and CDR2 FVKESK come from the germline V gene. CDR3 coding DNA: TGTGCCAGCAGCCAATTGTTCACCGGGGAGCTGTTTTTT. Translation gives CASSQLFTGELFF.

This clonotype was observed a handful of times. The chain combines TRBV7-2 with TRBJ2-5; no clear D. Trimming stripped 1 base from V and 2 bases from J, with 11 bases between. The CDR3 consists of 15 residues. CDR1 is SGHTA and CDR2 is FQGNSA in the germline V gene. The CDR3 sequence: CASSLGASTQETQYF. In DNA, the CDR3 is TGTGCCAGCAGCTTAGGGGCGTCCACACAAGAGACCCAGTACTTC.